This record covers a single T cell receptor (beta chain). Its matching antigen is unknown. The sample belongs to a study of vaccination effects on CD4 cells after COVID-19. Culturing for 10 days preceded CD4+ T cell isolation. Everyone in the study got two shots of either the BNT162b2 or mRNA-1273 vaccine. Days 3 and 7 were when half the medium was replaced with IL-2 medium. Here immunoSEQ multiplex PCR was the method, and the copy in TCRdb shows in-frame clones only, minus some. The table lists fewer than 75,000 clones, around 84% of them singletons. This CDR3 spans 16 amino acids. Per germline, CDR1 LGHNA and CDR2 YNFKEQ. Trimming left V 1 base short and J 0 bases short, with 10 bases between.

The chain combines TRBV4-2 with TRBJ2-4; D might be TRBD2 (6 bases). This TCR was recovered from a human donor who received a COVID-19 vaccine. Sequencing used CD4+ T cells from PBMCs cultured without peptide, obtained after COVID-19 vaccination. The DNA for the CDR3 is TGTGCCAGCAGCCAAGGACTAGGATTAGCCAAAAACATTCAGTACTTC. This translates into CASSQGLGLAKNIQYF.